Listed below are T cell receptor beta chains from one sample, sequenced in a study of PD-L1 blockade in urothelial cancer. TCRdb's copy holds only in-frame clones and misses some; the assay was immunoSEQ multiplex PCR. Of tens of thousands of clones listed, approximately 80% are singletons. The sequences come from PBMCs, collected around atezolizumab (anti-PD-L1) treatment. Receptors originate from a man between 65 and 85 years old with urothelial cancer. CDR3s include the opening cysteine and the closing phenylalanine or tryptophan. The D gene is left open where the match is weak. Some rows have no size entry. The others give once, few or many, or a class for an expanded clone.

j_call v_call d_call clone_size cdr3_aa cdr3_nt
TRBJ2-5 TRBV11-2 TRBD1 . CASSLEKTRDSAFRTQYF TGTGCCAGCAGCTTAGAAAAAACGAGGGACAGCGCATTTCGGACCCAGTACTTC
TRBJ2-1 TRBV25-1 . . CASSDPGVLGNEQFF TGTGCCAGCAGTGATCCCGGGGTTCTAGGCAATGAGCAGTTCTTC
TRBJ2-1 TRBV9 . . CASSGYGQPYNEQFF TGTGCCAGCAGCGGATACGGACAGCCCTACAATGAGCAGTTCTTC
TRBJ2-5 TRBV6-5 . . CASSRGTAQETQYF TGTGCCAGCAGTCGCGGGACAGCCCAAGAGACCCAGTACTTC
TRBJ2-7 TRBV6-5 TRBD1 . CASRKPGQGSQYF TGTGCCAGCAGGAAGCCGGGACAGGGGTCGCAGTACTTC
TRBJ2-1 TRBV4-2 TRBD1 . CASSQGFRDRAYNEQFF TGTGCCAGCAGCCAAGGATTCCGGGACAGAGCCTACAATGAGCAGTTCTTC
TRBJ2-1 TRBV25-1 . . CASSLQANNEQFF TGTGCCAGCTCCCTTCAGGCGAACAATGAGCAGTTCTTC
TRBJ1-2 TRBV19 . few CASSLDYGANYGYTF TGTGCCAGTAGCCTTGACTACGGAGCTAACTATGGCTACACCTTC
TRBJ2-1 TRBV11-3 TRBD2 . CASSLGLAGFNEQFF TGTGCCAGCAGCTTAGGGCTAGCGGGTTTTAATGAGCAGTTCTTC
TRBJ1-2 TRBV5-6 . few CASSSLTETGLLSYGYTF TGTGCCAGCAGCTCACTTACTGAAACGGGACTGCTTTCCTATGGCTACACCTTC
TRBJ1-2 TRBV10-1 TRBD1 . CASSRGQGGTNYGYTF TGCGCCAGCAGTCGGGGACAGGGCGGAACTAACTATGGCTACACCTTC
TRBJ2-7 TRBV11-2 . . CASFPGLNYEQYF TGTGCCAGCTTTCCGGGACTGAACTACGAGCAGTACTTC
TRBJ2-7 TRBV7-9 . few CASSFHISYEQYF TGTGCCAGCAGCTTTCACATCTCCTACGAGCAGTACTTC
TRBJ2-7 TRBV7-9 . . CASSPKVGGWNEQYF TGTGCCAGCAGCCCGAAGGTCGGGGGTTGGAACGAGCAGTACTTC
TRBJ1-3 TRBV14 TRBD1 . CASSSFRGQGRNTIYF TGTGCCAGCAGCTCCTTTCGGGGACAGGGAAGAAACACCATATATTTT
TRBJ2-1 TRBV10-2 TRBD2 . CASRAVRGAYNEQFF TGCGCCAGCAGGGCTGTGCGGGGGGCCTACAATGAGCAGTTCTTC
TRBJ2-1 TRBV5-4 . . CASRIGGGSEQFF TGTGCCAGCAGAATTGGCGGCGGATCTGAGCAGTTCTTC
TRBJ2-7 TRBV5-6 . . CASSLEGIGYEQYF TGTGCCAGCAGCTTGGAGGGGATCGGGTACGAGCAGTACTTC
TRBJ2-3 TRBV2 TRBD2 . CASRPSSGSTDTQYF TGTGCCAGCAGGCCCTCTAGCGGGAGCACAGATACGCAGTATTTT
TRBJ1-2 TRBV29-1 TRBD1 . CSVEALGQVYGYTF TGCAGCGTTGAAGCCCTGGGACAGGTCTATGGCTACACCTTC
TRBJ1-5 TRBV19 TRBD1 . CASSGMTGPKQPQHF TGTGCCAGTAGTGGGATGACAGGGCCGAAGCAGCCCCAGCATTTT
TRBJ2-3 TRBV19 TRBD1 . CASSITGADTQYF TGTGCCAGTAGTATAACAGGGGCAGATACGCAGTATTTT
TRBJ1-2 TRBV27 TRBD1 . CASSSAGGRNYGYTF TGTGCCAGCAGTTCGGCAGGGGGCAGGAACTATGGCTACACCTTC
TRBJ2-7 TRBV6-6 TRBD1 . CASGYRDRGRTEQYF TGTGCCAGCGGCTACCGGGACAGGGGGAGAACCGAGCAGTACTTC
TRBJ2-3 TRBV19 . . CASSIAGLPDTQYF TGTGCCAGTAGTATAGCAGGGCTTCCCGATACGCAGTATTTT
TRBJ1-6 TRBV6-1 . . CASSDYRDSPLHF TGTGCCAGCAGTGACTACAGGGATTCACCCCTCCACTTT
TRBJ1-5 TRBV5-1 . . CASSLEPSNQPQHF TGCGCCAGCAGCTTGGAGCCCAGCAATCAGCCCCAGCATTTT
TRBJ2-1 TRBV5-1 TRBD1 once CASSGGQGAYNEQFF TGCGCCAGCAGCGGAGGACAGGGGGCCTACAATGAGCAGTTCTTC
TRBJ1-2 TRBV28 . . CASSSAGYHNYGYTF TGTGCCAGCAGTTCGGCAGGCTATCATAACTATGGCTACACCTTC
TRBJ2-1 TRBV5-1 TRBD1 . CASSIGTANEQFF TGCGCCAGCAGCATTGGGACAGCCAATGAGCAGTTCTTC
TRBJ1-2 TRBV27 . . CASSFLKAGSYGYTF TGTGCCAGCAGTTTCCTTAAGGCGGGTAGCTATGGCTACACCTTC
TRBJ1-4 TRBV29-1 TRBD1 . CSGLGQGNEKLFF TGCAGCGGACTCGGACAGGGTAATGAAAAACTGTTTTTT
TRBJ2-7 TRBV6-1 TRBD2 . CASRVGLAGFSYEQYF TGTGCCAGCCGTGTGGGACTAGCGGGATTCTCCTACGAGCAGTACTTC
TRBJ2-7 TRBV18 TRBD1 few CASSPTGTGIDEQYF TGTGCCAGCTCACCCACCGGGACAGGGATAGACGAGCAGTACTTC
TRBJ2-3 TRBV28 . . CASSYSNTQYF TGTGCCAGCAGTTATAGTAATACGCAGTATTTT
TRBJ2-1 TRBV15 . . CATASGGVYNEQFF TGTGCCACGGCCTCTGGCGGGGTCTACAATGAGCAGTTCTTC